These 17 T cell receptor beta chains share one sample of origin, sequenced in a study of control samples from healthy donors and cancer patients. The repertoire was sequenced with immunoSEQ multiplex PCR; TCRdb's copy has only in-frame clones and lacks some. The table has 35,000 to 50,000 clones, about 90% seen once. The source material was PBMCs. These receptors were taken from a woman aged 55-70 years with lung cancer.

This rearrangement joins TRBV27 to TRBJ1-5; perhaps TRBD1 as D (6 bases). With 4 bases removed from V and 9 bases from J, the gap between germline ends came to 16 bases. Per the germline V gene, CDR1 is MNHEY and CDR2 is SMNVEV (reference sequence). CDR3 length equals 14 residues. DNA for the CDR3: TGTGCCAGCAGTTCGGGACATACTACTGGGCCCCAGCATTTT. Encoded protein: CASSSGHTTGPQHF.

The chain combines TRBV7-9 with TRBJ1-1; 11 bases are shared with TRBD1. V was clipped by 4 bases and J by 1 base; unmatched bases: 8. Germline lookup yields CDR1 SEHNR and CDR2 FQNEAQ (reference sequence). The CDR3 runs 17 residues. The chain's CDR3 is CASSYVPGQGENTEAFF. CDR3 nucleotides: TGTGCCAGCAGCTATGTCCCGGGACAGGGGGAGAACACTGAAGCTTTCTTT.

The chain employs TRBV12-5 and TRBJ1-1, with unresolved D. Germline lookup yields CDR1 LGHNT and CDR2 FRNRAP. There are 12 residues in the CDR3. V was trimmed by 1 base and J by 1 base, leaving 1 base between them. The CDR3 reads CASGLENTEAFF. CDR3 bases: TGTGCTAGTGGTTTGGAGAACACTGAAGCTTTCTTT.

The chain has TRBV5-4 and TRBJ2-7, with TRBD2 identical over 9 bases. V lost 2 bases to trimming and J lost 10 bases; unmatched junction nucleotides: 4. From germline, CDR1 is SGHNT and CDR2 YYREEE (reference sequence). CDR3 length equals 12 residues. The CDR3, as DNA: TGTGCCAGCAGCTTTAGCGGGAGTGAACAGTACTTC. Protein: CASSFSGSEQYF.

The chain recombines TRBV24-1 with TRBJ2-2; D ambiguous. V was clipped by 3 bases and J by 6 bases, with 19 bases between them. The CDR3 extends over 17 amino acids. CDR1 KGHDR and CDR2 SFDVKD come from the germline V gene. The CDR3 sequence is CATSDPSGSIKAGELFF. The CDR3 DNA sequence: TGTGCCACCAGTGATCCCTCCGGGTCGATCAAAGCCGGGGAGCTGTTTTTT.

The chain employs TRBV27 and TRBJ1-1, with D maybe TRBD1 (6 bases). The CDR3 is made up of 15 amino acids. CDR1 is MNHEY, CDR2 SMNVEV, per germline (reference sequence). With 2 bases removed from V and 2 bases from J, the gap between germline ends came to 12 bases. The CDR3 DNA is TGTGCCAGCAGTTTAAGTTGGACAGCAAACACTGAAGCTTTCTTT. It encodes CASSLSWTANTEAFF.

The rearrangement links TRBV7-2 to TRBJ2-1, with 7 nucleotides matching TRBD2. CDR3 length: 15 amino acids. Trimming took 1 base from V and 8 from J; bases not matched to a gene: 8. The V gene's germline CDR1 is SGHTA and CDR2 FQGNSA. This CDR3 reads CASSLVAGVVYEQFF. In DNA, the CDR3 is TGTGCCAGCAGCTTAGTCGCGGGAGTTGTCTATGAGCAGTTCTTC.

This rearrangement joins TRBV7-6 to TRBJ2-7, with 8 bases fitting TRBD1. Germline CDR1 SGHVS, CDR2 FNYEAQ. The length of the CDR3 is 15 residues. After removal of 1 base from V and 7 bases from J, the junction contained 9 bases not matched to a gene. In nucleotides, the CDR3 is TGTGCCAGCAGCTTAGTCACGCAGGGGGCGGGGGAGCAGTACTTC. Its protein product is CASSLVTQGAGEQYF.

The J gene is TRBJ1-5, the V gene TRBV28; TRBD1 is a possible D gene (6 bases). Deletions cut 1 base from V and 5 bases from J, with 18 bases between. The CDR3 contains 17 residues. The germline CDR1 and CDR2 sequences are MDHEN and SYDVKM. The DNA of the CDR3 is TGTGCCAGCAGTTTATTAGGCGCGCAGGGGCGTTATCAGCCCCAGCATTTT. Protein sequence: CASSLLGAQGRYQPQHF.

V usage is TRBV6-5 and J usage is TRBJ2-3, with 11 bases lining up with TRBD2. Unmatched junction bases numbered 2, after V lost 6 bases and J lost 0 bases. The CDR3 sequence is 15 residues long. CDR1 is MNHEY, CDR2 SVGAGI, per germline. Here the CDR3 reads CASSRLAGSTDTQYF. Written as DNA, the CDR3 is TGTGCCAGCAGCCGACTAGCGGGGAGCACAGATACGCAGTATTTT.

The rearrangement uses TRBV5-4 and TRBJ1-1, with 9 bases aligning to TRBD1. V was pared by 4 bases and J by 1 base, with 5 bases of the junction left unmatched. This CDR3 region has 15 residues. Germline-derived CDR1 and CDR2 are SGHNT and YYREEE (reference sequence). The CDR3 DNA is TGTGCCAGCAGCACCGGGACAGGGTCGAACACTGAAGCTTTCTTT. Translation gives CASSTGTGSNTEAFF.

V usage is TRBV5-1 and J usage is TRBJ2-7; no definite D call. V lost 1 base and J 5 bases, leaving 13 bases between the germline ends. The V gene's germline CDR1 is SGHRS and CDR2 YFSETQ. The CDR3 is made up of 14 amino acids. CDR3 protein: CASSLSAGKDEQYF. CDR3 nucleotides: TGCGCCAGCAGCTTGTCCGCAGGAAAAGACGAGCAGTACTTC.

The chain carries TRBV6-1 and TRBJ1-4; D possibly corresponds to TRBD1 (5 bases). CDR1 and CDR2 (germline): MNHNS, SASEGT. The CDR3 spans 17 residues. Trimming took 1 base from V and 0 from J, leaving 12 bases between them. CDR3 nucleotide sequence: TGTGCCAGCAGTGAAGACTGGGGCCTGGCAACTAATGAAAAACTGTTTTTT. Amino acids: CASSEDWGLATNEKLFF.

CDR3 DNA sequence: TGTGCCAGCAGCCGACCGGGACTAGCGGGAGGGCCGATCACCGGGGAGCTGTTTTTT. Translating it yields CASSRPGLAGGPITGELFF. The chain employs TRBV7-6 and TRBJ2-2; 16 bases are a match to TRBD2. The CDR3 covers 19 residues. The ends lost 5 bases at V and 4 bases at J; junction bases unmatched: 10. Germline CDR1 reads SGHVS; CDR2 reads FNYEAQ.

This chain connects TRBV4-1 to TRBJ2-7; 7 nucleotides line up with TRBD1. Germline V gene lookup returns CDR1 MGHRA and CDR2 YSYEKL. The CDR3 sequence is 15 residues long. With V trimmed by 4 bases and J by 2 bases, 8 bases remained unmatched. The CDR3: CASSLTQTGAYEQYF. In DNA, the CDR3 is TGCGCCAGCAGCCTCACCCAAACAGGGGCCTACGAGCAGTACTTC.

The rearrangement uses TRBV11-3 and TRBJ2-1; 11 nucleotides match TRBD2. The trim removed 5 bases at V and 10 bases at J, leaving 13 bases unmatched. CDR1 and CDR2 (germline): SGHNT, YENEEA. CDR3 length: 16 residues. The CDR3 sequence is CASSPLIAGGPREQFF. Written as DNA, the CDR3 is TGTGCCAGCAGCCCCCTGATAGCGGGAGGGCCGAGGGAGCAGTTCTTC. Drawing the rest from reference TRBV11-3 and TRBJ2-1, the complete variable domain is EAGVVQSPRYKIIEKKQPVAFWCNPISGHNTLYWYLQNLGQGPELLIRYENEEAVDDSQLPKDRFSAERLKGVDSTLKIQPAELGDSAVYLCASSPLIAGGPREQFFGPGTRLTVL.

The chain combines TRBV5-4 with TRBJ1-1; D is possibly TRBD1 (6 bases). The germline CDR1 and CDR2 sequences are SGHNT and YYREEE (reference sequence). The CDR3 contains 13 residues. V was shortened by 3 bases and J by 4 bases, with 10 bases between the two germline ends. CDR3 region: CASSSQGGTEAFF. In DNA form, the CDR3 reads TGTGCCAGCAGCTCACAGGGAGGCACTGAAGCTTTCTTT.